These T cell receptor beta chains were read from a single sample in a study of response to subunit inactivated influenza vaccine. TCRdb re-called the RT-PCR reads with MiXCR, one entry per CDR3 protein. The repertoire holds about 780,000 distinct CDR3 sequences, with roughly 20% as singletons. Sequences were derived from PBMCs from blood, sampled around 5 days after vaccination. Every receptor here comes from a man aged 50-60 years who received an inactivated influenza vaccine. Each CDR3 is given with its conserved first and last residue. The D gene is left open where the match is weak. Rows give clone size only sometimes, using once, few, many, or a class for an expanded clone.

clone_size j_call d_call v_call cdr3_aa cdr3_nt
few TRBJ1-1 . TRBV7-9 CASSLSFGQIEAFF TGTGCCAGCAGCTTAAGCTTTGGACAGATCGAAGCTTTCTTT
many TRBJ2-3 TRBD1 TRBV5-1 CASSSGTASWDTQYF TGCGCCAGCAGCTCCGGGACAGCGTCTTGGGATACGCAGTATTTT
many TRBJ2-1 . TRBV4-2 CASSQDRDGTYNEQFF TGTGCCAGCAGCCAAGATCGGGACGGTACTTACAATGAGCAGTTCTTC
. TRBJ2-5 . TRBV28 CASRSLDQETQYF TGTGCCAGCAGGTCTCTAGACCAAGAGACCCAGTACTTC
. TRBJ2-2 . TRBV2 CASIPRAGGGELFF TGTGCCAGCATACCGCGGGCAGGTGGCGGGGAGCTGTTTTTT
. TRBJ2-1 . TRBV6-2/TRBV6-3 CASGPGHEQFF TGTGCCAGCGGACCCGGCCATGAGCAGTTCTTC
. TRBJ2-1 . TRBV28 CASSYQRVYNEQFF TGTGCCAGCAGTTACCAAAGGGTCTACAATGAGCAGTTCTTC
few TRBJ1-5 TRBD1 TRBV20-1 CSARDPARGRGSNQPQHF TGCAGTGCTAGAGACCCTGCGAGGGGGCGAGGAAGCAATCAGCCCCAGCATTTT
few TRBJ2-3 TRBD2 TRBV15 CATSREEVRLAGVQRDTQYF TGTGCCACCAGCAGAGAGGAAGTTAGGCTAGCGGGAGTGCAGCGAGATACGCAGTATTTT
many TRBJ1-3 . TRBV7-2 CASSVGPTGSGNTIYF TGTGCCAGCAGCGTGGGACCTACCGGCTCTGGAAACACCATATATTTT
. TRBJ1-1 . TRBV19 CASSAAGMGTEAFF TGTGCCAGCTCGGCGGCCGGAATGGGCACTGAAGCTTTCTTT
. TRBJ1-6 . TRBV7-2 CASSFRRGAGSPLHF TGTGCCAGCAGCTTCCGGCGGGGGGCCGGTTCACCCCTCCACTTT
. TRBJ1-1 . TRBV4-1 CASSQDTSTEAFF TGCGCCAGCAGCCAAGATACGAGCACTGAAGCTTTCTTT
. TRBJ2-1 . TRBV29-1 CSVGGTASEQFF TGCAGCGTTGGCGGGACAGCTAGTGAGCAGTTCTTC
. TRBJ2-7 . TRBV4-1 CASSQYRDAYEQYF TGCGCCAGCAGCCAATACCGAGACGCCTACGAGCAGTACTTC
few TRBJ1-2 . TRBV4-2 CASTHSGNYGYTF TGTGCCAGCACCCACTCGGGGAACTATGGCTACACCTTC
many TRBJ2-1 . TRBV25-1 CASRVPGNNEQFF TGTGCCAGCCGGGTCCCAGGTAACAATGAGCAGTTCTTC
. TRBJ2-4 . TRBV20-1 CSTRVGVRNIQYF TGCAGTACTCGGGTGGGGGTGAGGAACATTCAGTACTTC
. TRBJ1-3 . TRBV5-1 CASSLSDYWDTIYF TGCGCCAGCAGCTTGAGCGACTATTGGGACACCATATATTTT
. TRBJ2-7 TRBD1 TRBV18 CASSPGQGETYEQYF TGTGCCAGCTCACCGGGACAGGGGGAGACCTACGAGCAGTACTTC
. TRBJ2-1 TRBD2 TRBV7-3 CASSASGSNNEQFF TGTGCCAGCAGCGCTAGCGGGAGCAACAATGAGCAGTTCTTC
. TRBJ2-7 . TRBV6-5 CASSYRPLYEQYF TGTGCCAGCAGTTACCGACCGCTGTACGAGCAGTACTTC
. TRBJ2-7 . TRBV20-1 CSARVGFDDEQYF TGCAGTGCAAGAGTAGGGTTTGACGACGAGCAGTACTTC
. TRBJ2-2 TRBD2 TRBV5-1 CASSGLAGAGELFF TGCGCCAGCAGTGGACTAGCGGGGGCCGGGGAGCTGTTTTTT
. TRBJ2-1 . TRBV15 CATSRDMGGNNEQFF TGTGCCACCAGCAGAGATATGGGGGGCAACAATGAGCAGTTCTTC
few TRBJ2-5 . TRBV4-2 CASSPRTQYF TGTGCCAGCAGCCCCCGGACCCAGTACTTC
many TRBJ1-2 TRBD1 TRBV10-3 CAIRGQDASFGYTF TGTGCCATCAGAGGACAGGATGCGAGTTTTGGCTACACCTTC
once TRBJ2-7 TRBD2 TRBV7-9 CASSSPGGGYEQYF TGTGCCAGCAGCTCACCTGGGGGGGGCTACGAGCAGTACTTC
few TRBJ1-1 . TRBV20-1 CSARGGGRYQRDTEAFF TGCAGTGCTAGAGGGGGGGGCCGCTACCAACGGGACACTGAAGCTTTCTTT
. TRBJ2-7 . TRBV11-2 CASSLGAEGYEQYF TGTGCCAGCAGCTTAGGGGCAGAGGGTTACGAGCAGTACTTC
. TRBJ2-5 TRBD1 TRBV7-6 CASSQGQGRQETQYF TGTGCCAGCAGCCAAGGACAGGGGCGGCAAGAGACCCAGTACTTC
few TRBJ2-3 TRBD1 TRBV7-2 CASSRDRVITLTDTQYF TGTGCCAGCAGCCGAGACAGGGTAATTACCCTCACAGATACGCAGTATTTT
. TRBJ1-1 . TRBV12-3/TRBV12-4 CASTLRGGGNTEAFF TGTGCCAGCACCCTACGCGGGGGGGGAAACACTGAAGCTTTCTTT
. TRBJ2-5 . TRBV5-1 CASSLGLTIQETQYF TGCGCCAGCAGCCTCGGACTAACCATCCAAGAGACCCAGTACTTC
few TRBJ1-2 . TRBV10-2 CASSESRVNYGYTF TGCGCCAGCAGTGAGTCCAGGGTTAACTATGGCTACACCTTC
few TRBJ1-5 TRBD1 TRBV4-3 CASSPGTGAQPQHF TGCGCCAGCAGCCCCGGGACAGGGGCACAGCCCCAGCATTTT
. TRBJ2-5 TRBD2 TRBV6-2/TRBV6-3 CASSYEGTSGKETQYF TGTGCCAGCAGTTACGAAGGGACTAGCGGGAAAGAGACCCAGTACTTC
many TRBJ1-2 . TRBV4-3 CASSRTANYGYTF TGTGCCAGCAGTCGGACAGCTAACTATGGCTACACCTTC
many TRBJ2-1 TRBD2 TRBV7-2 CASSLALAGSSYNEQFF TGTGCCAGCAGCTTAGCCCTAGCGGGGAGCTCCTACAATGAGCAGTTCTTC
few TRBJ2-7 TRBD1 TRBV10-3 CAISLGQGPYEQYF TGTGCCATCAGTCTGGGACAGGGGCCCTACGAGCAGTACTTC
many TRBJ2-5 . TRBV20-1 CSAPIRGETQYF TGCAGTGCTCCCATCCGCGGGGAGACCCAGTACTTC
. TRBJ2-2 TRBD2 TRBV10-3 CAIRSGNRAGELFF TGTGCCATCAGGAGCGGGAATAGGGCCGGGGAGCTGTTTTTT
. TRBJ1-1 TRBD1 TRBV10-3 CAISNGQAKAFF TGTGCCATCAGTAATGGACAGGCCAAAGCTTTCTTT
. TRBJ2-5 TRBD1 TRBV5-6 CASSERQGWETQYF TGTGCCAGCAGCGAGAGACAGGGGTGGGAGACCCAGTACTTC
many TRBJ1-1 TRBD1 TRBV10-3 CAISAMGQGEAFF TGTGCCATCAGTGCAATGGGACAGGGAGAAGCTTTCTTT
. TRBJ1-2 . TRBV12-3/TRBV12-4 CASRQGLDGYTF TGTGCCAGCAGACAGGGTTTGGATGGCTACACCTTC
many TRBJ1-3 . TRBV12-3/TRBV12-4 CASSSLGRTGNTIYF TGTGCCAGCAGTTCCTTAGGACGGACAGGAAACACCATATATTTT
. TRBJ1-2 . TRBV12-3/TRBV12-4 CASTQAGTSGYTF TGTGCCAGCACCCAGGCAGGGACAAGTGGCTACACCTTC
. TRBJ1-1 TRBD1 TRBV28 CASSPGQDPNTEAFF TGTGCCAGCAGTCCGGGACAGGATCCAAACACTGAAGCTTTCTTT
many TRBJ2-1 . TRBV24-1 CATSDSGPRRHNEQFF TGTGCCACCAGTGATTCCGGGCCCAGAAGGCACAATGAGCAGTTCTTC
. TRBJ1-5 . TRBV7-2 CASSLGYGGSQPQHF TGTGCCAGCAGCTTAGGCTACGGTGGTTCTCAGCCCCAGCATTTT
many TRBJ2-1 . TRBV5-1 CASTREAGVHNEQFF TGCGCCAGCACTCGGGAAGCTGGGGTCCACAATGAGCAGTTCTTC
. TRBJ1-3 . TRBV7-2 CASSREGTPGNTIYF TGTGCCAGCAGCCGCGAAGGGACGCCCGGAAACACCATATATTTT
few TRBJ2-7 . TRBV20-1 CSVPGTKPWGYEQYF TGCAGTGTTCCCGGGACCAAGCCTTGGGGGTACGAGCAGTACTTC
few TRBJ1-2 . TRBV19 CASSTGGNYGYTF TGTGCCAGTAGTACCGGAGGGAACTATGGCTACACCTTC
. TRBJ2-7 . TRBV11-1 CASSHRTAYEQYF TGTGCCAGCAGCCACCGGACAGCCTACGAGCAGTACTTC
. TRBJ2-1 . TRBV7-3 CASSLSGRKNEQFF TGTGCCAGCAGCTTATCGGGTAGGAAGAATGAGCAGTTCTTC
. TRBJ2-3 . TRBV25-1 CASSAASTPPFNTDTQYF TGTGCCAGCAGTGCTGCGAGCACCCCCCCTTTTAACACAGATACGCAGTATTTT
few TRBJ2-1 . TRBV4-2 CASSQGRLNEQFF TGTGCCAGCAGCCAAGGACGCCTCAATGAGCAGTTCTTC
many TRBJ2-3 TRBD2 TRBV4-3 CASSQGTGIAGTDTQYF TGCGCCAGCAGCCAAGGAACCGGGATAGCGGGGACAGATACGCAGTATTTT